A single sample gave rise to the 29 T cell receptor beta chains below, sequenced in a study of CD8+CD57+ T cells in acquired aplastic anemia. The study profiled TCR beta VDJ and CDR3 using genomic DNA as template. TCRdb redid the calling of the reads with MiXCR, one entry per CDR3 protein. The sample has about 190,000 distinct CDR3 sequences, approximately 49% seen once. Sequencing input: sorted CD4+, CD8+, or CD8+CD57+ T cells (not recorded which) from PBMCs. These receptors came from a human donor in good health, serving as a control.

The sample holds many counts of this clonotype. V and J are TRBV6-4 and TRBJ2-3, with D hard to call. With 0 bases removed from V and 2 bases from J, the gap between germline ends came to 9 bases. Germline-derived CDR1 and CDR2 are MRHNA and SNTAGT. CDR3 size: 15 residues. The CDR3 protein is CASSDSITNTDTQYF. The CDR3 bases are TGTGCCAGCAGTGACTCGATTACAAACACAGATACGCAGTATTTT.

This clonotype was counted once. The chain carries TRBV7-2 and TRBJ2-5, with 16 bases that match TRBD2. This CDR3 contains 20 residues. Germline lookup yields CDR1 SGHTA and CDR2 FQGNSA. V shed 5 bases, J shed 5 bases, and the junction held 17 bases outside the gene matches. The CDR3 loop reads CASSNYGSGTSGGAYETQYF. The DNA for the CDR3 is TGTGCCAGCAGCAACTACGGTTCCGGGACTAGCGGGGGGGCGTATGAGACCCAGTACTTC. Together with reference TRBV7-2 and TRBJ2-5, the CDR3 gives the full variable domain: GAGVSQSPSNKVTEKGKDVELRCDPISGHTALYWYRQSLGQGLEFLIYFQGNSAPDKSGLPSDRFSAERTGGSVSTLTIQRTQQEDSAVYLCASSNYGSGTSGGAYETQYFGPGTRLLVL.

The chain uses TRBV15 and TRBJ2-1, with TRBD1 as a possible D gene (6 bases). Trimming removed 5 bases at V and 0 bases at J, with 11 bases between. Germline V gives CDR1 LNHNV, CDR2 YYDKDF (reference sequence). CDR3 size: 15 residues. The CDR3 sequence is CATSPEGGSYNEQFF. CDR3 bases: TGTGCCACCAGCCCCGAAGGGGGCTCCTACAATGAGCAGTTCTTC.

The sample holds many counts of this clonotype. The chain is built from TRBV19 and TRBJ2-3; D could derive from TRBD1 or TRBD2 (6 bases each). The CDR3 has 17 amino acids. The V end lost 4 bases, the J end lost 1 base, and 18 bases lay between the germline ends. CDR1 is LNHDA, CDR2 SQIVND, per germline (reference sequence). Written as DNA, the CDR3 is TGTGCCAGTAGTAGGCGCCCGGGGGCCTTCGGCACAGATACGCAGTATTTT. It encodes CASSRRPGAFGTDTQYF.

The chain is built from TRBV2 and TRBJ1-6; no definite D call. The CDR3 consists of 13 residues. With 5 bases removed from V and 14 bases from J, the gap between germline ends came to 16 bases. Germline V CDR1 and CDR2: SNHLY, FYNNEI. This CDR3 reads CASSQDGSGALHF. The CDR3 DNA sequence: TGTGCCAGCAGTCAGGACGGCAGCGGGGCCCTCCACTTT.

This clonotype was detected only a few times. The rearrangement uses TRBV20-1 and TRBJ2-7; perhaps TRBD1 as D (5 bases). Trimming took off 6 bases at V and 1 base at J, with 10 bases between the two ends. CDR3 size: 12 residues. The germline V gene has CDR1 DFQATT and CDR2 SNEGSKA (reference sequence). CDR3 nucleotide sequence: TGCAGTGCACCAGGGAATTCCTACGAGCAGTACTTC. Protein product: CSAPGNSYEQYF.

This clonotype was counted between two and nine times. The CDR3 loop is CASSPLGVINTIYF. The CDR3 region has the DNA TGTGCCAGCAGCCCCCTCGGAGTAATAAACACCATATATTTT. V is TRBV3-1 and J is TRBJ1-3; no firm D call. The V end lost 4 bases, the J end lost 6 bases, and 13 bases lay between the germline ends. CDR1 is LGHDT and CDR2 is YNNKEL in the germline V gene (reference sequence). This CDR3 region has 14 residues.

The V and J genes are TRBV7-8 and TRBJ2-3; a weak D match, TRBD2 (6 bases). Trimming cost V 7 bases and J 2 bases, with 13 bases left between them. CDR1 SGHVS and CDR2 FQNEAQ come from the germline V gene. The CDR3 extends over 14 amino acids. Here the CDR3 reads CASTRDLVTDTQYF. The CDR3 region has the DNA TGTGCCAGCACCCGGGACTTAGTCACAGATACGCAGTATTTT.

This clonotype was recorded at least ten times. This sequence joins TRBV12-3 or TRBV12-4 and TRBJ2-1; no firm D call. The length of the CDR3 is 10 residues. V dropped 3 bases and J dropped 10 bases, with 4 bases sitting between them. CDR3 protein: CASSFTEQFF. CDR3 DNA: TGTGCCAGCAGTTTCACAGAGCAGTTCTTC.

In this sample, this clonotype turned up many times. CDR3: CASSFTGYSNQPQHF. Here the CDR3 DNA reads TGTGCCAGCAGTTTTACTGGCTATAGCAATCAGCCCCAGCATTTT. This sequence joins TRBV27 and TRBJ1-5; D is ambiguous. V dropped 3 bases and J dropped 0 bases, with 9 bases sitting between them. Germline assignment: CDR1 MNHEY and CDR2 SMNVEV (reference sequence). The CDR3 has 15 amino acids.

The chain's CDR3 is CSARGQGPNTEAFF. The CDR3 region has the DNA TGCAGTGCTAGAGGACAGGGCCCTAACACTGAAGCTTTCTTT. The gene calls are TRBV20-1 and TRBJ1-1, with 7 bases matching TRBD1. Germline loops: CDR1 DFQATT, CDR2 SNEGSKA (reference sequence). Trimming removed 1 base from V and 2 bases from J; junction bases left unmatched: 4. The CDR3 spans 14 residues.

The chain links TRBV10-2 to TRBJ2-7, with 11 bases matching TRBD2. The trim removed 7 bases at V and 2 bases at J, leaving 7 bases unmatched. Germline V gene sequence: CDR1 WSHSY, CDR2 SAAADI. This CDR3 is built from 15 residues. CDR3 loop: CASNAASGGTYEQYF. CDR3 nucleotide sequence: TGCGCCAGCAACGCCGCTAGCGGGGGGACCTACGAGCAGTACTTC.

The genes are TRBV20-1 and TRBJ1-1; no definite D call. With 5 bases removed from V and 0 bases from J, the gap between germline ends came to 13 bases. The CDR3 covers 14 residues. Germline lookup yields CDR1 DFQATT and CDR2 SNEGSKA (reference sequence). The DNA of the CDR3 is TGCAGTGCTCCCCCGACAAGGATGAACACTGAAGCTTTCTTT. Protein product: CSAPPTRMNTEAFF.

The CDR3 coding sequence is TGCAGTGCTAGAGATCCGGGACAGAGAGATAGCAATCAGCCCCAGCATTTT. Protein product: CSARDPGQRDSNQPQHF. The V and J genes are TRBV20-1 and TRBJ1-5, with 7 bases lining up with TRBD1. This CDR3 contains 17 residues. V shed 0 bases and J 0 bases; nucleotides not matched to a gene: 8. Germline V lookup: CDR1 DFQATT, CDR2 SNEGSKA (reference sequence).

A word on this clonotype: Relative to the germline gene, one junction end is altered; a read error may explain this. The chain links TRBV7-3 to TRBJ1-1; 10 bases fit TRBD1. CDR3 length: 18 residues. CDR1 and CDR2 from the germline V gene are SGHTA and FQGTGA. The CDR3 reads CASSQASTGTGADTEAFF. In nucleotides, the CDR3 is TGCGCCAGCAGCCAAGCGTCGACCGGGACAGGGGCGGACACTGAAGCTTTCTTT. The variable domain in full, completed from reference TRBV7-3 and TRBJ1-1, reads GAGVSQTPSNKVTEKGKYVELRCDPISGHTALYWYRQSLGQGPEFLIYFQGTGAADDSGLPNDRFFAVRPEGSVSTLKIQRTERGDSAVYLCASSQASTGTGADTEAFFGQGTRLTVV.

This rearrangement joins TRBV15 to TRBJ2-7; D remains unclear. Trimming left V 0 bases short and J 4 bases short, with 7 bases between. Germline CDR1 is LNHNV and CDR2 is YYDKDF (reference sequence). The CDR3 has 13 residues. This CDR3 is CATSRELEYEQYF. CDR3 coding DNA: TGTGCCACCAGCAGAGAGTTGGAGTACGAGCAGTACTTC.

This chain connects TRBV9 to TRBJ2-1; D call uncertain. Germline values: CDR1 SGDLS, CDR2 YYNGEE. The CDR3 loop spans 10 amino acids. V lost 9 bases and J 7 bases, leaving 8 bases between the germline ends. CDR3 sequence (DNA): TGTGCCAACAGTGGGAATGAGCAGTTCTTC. Translating it yields CANSGNEQFF.

In this sample, this clonotype turned up many times. The V call is TRBV3-1, the J call TRBJ1-6; no reliable D call. The CDR3 spans 16 residues. Germline V lookup: CDR1 LGHDT, CDR2 YNNKEL (reference sequence). V shed 1 base and J shed 4 bases, with 11 bases lying between them. The CDR3 nucleotides read TGTGCCAGCAGCCAAGCCCCAGCAGTTTATAATTCACCCCTCCACTTT. Translation gives CASSQAPAVYNSPLHF.

Of note for this clonotype: The junction departs from the called germline gene at one end, perhaps through a read error. V gene TRBV10-1 combines with J gene TRBJ1-5; no clear D. Germline CDR1 reads WNHNN; CDR2 reads SYGVQD (reference sequence). This CDR3 has 16 residues. CDR3 amino acids: CAISESTPNSNQPQHF. The CDR3 coding sequence is TGTGCCATCAGTGAGTCAACACCAAATAGCAATCAGCCCCAGCATTTT.

The chain combines TRBV5-5 with TRBJ2-5; either TRBD1 or TRBD2 may fit D (5 bases each). Trimming stripped 1 base from V and 4 bases from J, with 14 bases between. Germline CDR1 and CDR2: SGHKS and YYEKEE (reference sequence). This CDR3 is built from 15 residues. CDR3 nucleotide sequence: TGTGCCAGCAGCTTGCTGAAGGGGAGAGGAGAGACCCAGTACTTC. Its protein is CASSLLKGRGETQYF.

This clonotype was recorded only once. The chain uses TRBV7-2 and TRBJ1-4; D unresolved. This CDR3 contains 15 residues. Looked up from germline, CDR1 is SGHTA and CDR2 is FQGNSA. V lost 1 base and J lost 7, with 13 bases in between. CDR3 nucleotides: TGTGCCAGCAGCTTAGAGGTCGTATACACTGAAAAACTGTTTTTT. Protein: CASSLEVVYTEKLFF.

About this clonotype: One end of the junction does not line up with germline, which may come from a read error. The chain links TRBV9 to TRBJ2-1, with 12 bases that match TRBD1. Germline-derived CDR1 and CDR2 are SGDLS and YYNGEE. CDR3 length: 15 amino acids. The CDR3 loop reads CASNSPGQGADEQFF. The CDR3 DNA reads as TGCGCCAGCAATTCTCCGGGACAGGGGGCGGATGAGCAGTTCTTC.

This clonotype was observed at least ten times. The chain combines TRBV7-8 with TRBJ1-2, with D possibly matching TRBD1 (6 bases). CDR1 and CDR2 from the germline V gene are SGHVS and FQNEAQ. This CDR3 comprises 15 residues. V was clipped by 4 bases and J by 1 base, with 13 bases between them. The CDR3 DNA sequence: TGTGCCAGCAGCTCTCTAAGGACAGTTAACTATGGCTACACCTTC. Residues: CASSSLRTVNYGYTF.

This rearrangement joins TRBV7-9 to TRBJ2-5; 8 bases are a match to TRBD2. The V and J ends lost 5 bases and 5 bases, in that order; junction bases with no gene match: 7. This CDR3 is built from 14 residues. Germline V CDR1 and CDR2: SEHNR, FQNEAQ (reference sequence). For the CDR3, the DNA is TGTGCCAGCAGCCCGGGACTAGTGTTGGAGACCCAGTACTTC. Amino acids: CASSPGLVLETQYF.

This clonotype was seen ten or more times. The rearrangement uses TRBV7-9 and TRBJ2-1, with D uncertain. CDR1 and CDR2 (germline): SEHNR, FQNEAQ (reference sequence). The CDR3 spans 12 residues. Trimming shortened V by 0 bases and J by 3 bases, and 0 bases separated the two germline ends. Here the CDR3 DNA reads TGTGCCAGCAGCTTAGCCTACAATGAGCAGTTCTTC. Translated, it gives CASSLAYNEQFF.

The genes are TRBV7-9 and TRBJ2-7, with 9 positions matching TRBD1. This CDR3 has 14 residues. Germline-derived CDR1 and CDR2 are SEHNR and FQNEAQ (reference sequence). V gave up 5 bases and J gave up 6 bases; unmatched junction bases: 8. DNA of the CDR3: TGTGCCAGCAGCCTTAGGGACAGGGCTGCCGAGCAGTACTTC. Translated: CASSLRDRAAEQYF.

This chain links TRBV7-2 with TRBJ2-7; 8 positions match TRBD2. Germline CDR1 SGHTA, CDR2 FQGNSA. This CDR3 region has 13 residues. The ends lost 10 bases at V and 4 bases at J; junction bases unmatched: 9. CDR3 bases: TGTGCCACCAAGGGGCCGGGGGGGTACGAGCAGTACTTC. This gives the protein CATKGPGGYEQYF. The full variable domain, in which reference TRBV7-2 and TRBJ2-7 provide the parts outside the CDR3, is GAGVSQSPSNKVTEKGKDVELRCDPISGHTALYWYRQSLGQGLEFLIYFQGNSAPDKSGLPSDRFSAERTGGSVSTLTIQRTQQEDSAVYLCATKGPGGYEQYFGPGTRLTVT.

The CDR3: CATSPTTLGTGHSPLHF. CDR3 nucleotide sequence: TGCGCCACCTCACCGACTACCTTAGGGACAGGGCATTCACCCCTCCACTTT. This rearrangement joins TRBV5-1 to TRBJ1-6; 9 positions match TRBD1. Germline assignment: CDR1 SGHRS and CDR2 YFSETQ. This CDR3 has 17 amino acids. With V trimmed by 9 bases and J by 8 bases, 18 bases remained unmatched.

This clonotype was counted many times. Here the CDR3 DNA reads TGCGCCAGCCGAAGTGACAGTCTGAACACTGAAGCTTTCTTT. Translation: CASRSDSLNTEAFF. The rearrangement joins TRBV5-1 to TRBJ1-1, with D possibly TRBD1 on 5 matching bases. The CDR3 covers 14 residues. V was cut by 7 bases and J by 0 bases, with 13 bases left in between. Per the germline V gene, CDR1 is SGHRS and CDR2 is YFSETQ.